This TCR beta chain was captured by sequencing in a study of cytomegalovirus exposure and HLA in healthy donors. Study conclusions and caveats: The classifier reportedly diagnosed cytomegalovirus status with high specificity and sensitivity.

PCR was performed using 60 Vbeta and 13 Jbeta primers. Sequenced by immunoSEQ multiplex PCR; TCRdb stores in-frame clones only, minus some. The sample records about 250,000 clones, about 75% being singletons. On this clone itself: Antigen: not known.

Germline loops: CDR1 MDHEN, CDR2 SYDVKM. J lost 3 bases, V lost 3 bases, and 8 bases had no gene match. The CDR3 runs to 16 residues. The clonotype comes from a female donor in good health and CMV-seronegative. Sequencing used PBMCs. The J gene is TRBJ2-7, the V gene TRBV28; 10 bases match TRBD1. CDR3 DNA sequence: TGTGCCAGCAGTTTTTTCCGGGACAGGGGTGGCTACGAGCAGTACTTC. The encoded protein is CASSFFRDRGGYEQYF.